This T cell receptor (beta chain) is drawn from a study of radiation and T cells in renal cell carcinoma. Looking at the study overall: Nephrectomy followed 15 Gy stereotactic body radiation by 4 weeks.

The V gene lost 5 bases and the J gene lost 3 bases, with 11 bases spanning the gap. The CDR3 extends over 14 amino acids. Germline CDR1 LNHNV, CDR2 YYDKDF (reference sequence). TCRdb's table, derived via immunoSEQ multiplex PCR, lists solely in-frame clones and lacks some. The table shows about 130,000 clones, with over 75% occurring only once. The time point was: blood 2 weeks post-SBRT. The sample's treatment: 15 Gy SBRT to primary tumor, nephrectomy 4 weeks later. Serial blood draws occurred at baseline and 2 and 4 weeks post-SBRT. The material sequenced was blood, taken from a patient whose treatment included radiotherapy and nephrectomy. The source of this sequence is a man between 45 and 60 years old with renal cell carcinoma. The V gene is TRBV15, the J gene TRBJ2-1; D may be TRBD2 (6 bases). The CDR3 is CATSGLRVYNEQFF. The CDR3 DNA reads as TGTGCCACCAGCGGACTAAGGGTCTACAATGAGCAGTTCTTC.